This TCR beta chain was retrieved from a study of CD8+CD57+ T cells in acquired aplastic anemia. Across the study: Yields of DNA that came from sorted CD4+ and CD8+ cells averaged approximately 3.2 ug.

Study-level results: Common to patients and controls were twenty-nine CD8+ CDR3 sequences. Any difference that existed in CD8+ Simpson's diversity between patients and controls was not significant.

A note on this clonotype: Antigen: not known.

Before being chosen for sequencing, patients had shown CD8+CD57+ cell expansion by flow cytometry. Among the patients, none had received any therapy at the time of blood sampling. CDR3 size: 17 residues. The ends were cut back, 2 bases at V and 5 bases at J, with 21 bases in the middle. CDR1 WNHNN and CDR2 SYGVQD come from the germline V gene (reference sequence). CDR3 and TCR beta VDJ profiling relied on a genomic DNA template. In TCRdb, the reads were re-called with MiXCR into one record per CDR3 protein. This sample yields around 250,000 distinct CDR3 sequences, of which approximately 86% are seen a single time; 40% to 50% belongs to the top ten.

This chain connects TRBV10-1 to TRBJ1-1; D possibly corresponds to TRBD1 (6 bases). The origin of this receptor is a human donor with aplastic anemia. Sample: sorted CD4+, CD8+, or CD8+CD57+ T cells (not recorded which) from PBMCs. For the CDR3, the DNA is TGCGCCAGCAGTGAGGTAATTAGGGGAAACAGGGAAACTGAAGCTTTCTTT. It codes for CASSEVIRGNRETEAFF.